The 17 T cell receptor beta chains reported below all come from one sample, sequenced in a study of blood T cell repertoires in COVID-19 (dated by TCRdb to about 2020). The method behind the library was the immunoSEQ multiplex PCR assay. TCRdb took over this immuneACCESS table, retaining in-frame rearrangements with V and J assigned. Such tables are incomplete; in checked studies, under half of the missing clones stem from an unresolved V gene, and the remainder is unexplained. Present in this sample are tens of thousands of clones, roughly four fifths of which were seen just once. 6.5% to 8% of the sample comes from the top ten. Sequencing input: peripheral blood. The receptors were sampled from a human donor in a cohort sampled during active COVID-19.

This clone was picked up one time. This rearrangement joins TRBV5-1 to TRBJ2-5; D may be TRBD1 (6 bases). The ends were cut back, 2 bases at V and 0 bases at J, with 11 bases in the middle. This CDR3 spans 15 amino acids. Germline V gene sequence: CDR1 SGHRS, CDR2 YFSETQ. The CDR3 coding sequence is TGCGCCAGCAGCTTATCCGGGACACACCAAGAGACCCAGTACTTC. Encoded protein: CASSLSGTHQETQYF.

The chain recombines TRBV5-1 with TRBJ2-3, with D possibly being TRBD2 (5 bases). Between the trimmed V and J ends, which lost 3 bases and 6 bases, there was a span of 14 bases. CDR3 length: 14 amino acids. Germline V gives CDR1 SGHRS, CDR2 YFSETQ. CDR3 amino acids: CASSSWTDTDTQYF. CDR3 in DNA: TGCGCCAGCAGCTCATGGACTGATACTGATACGCAGTATTTT.

The gene calls are TRBV9 and TRBJ1-2; TRBD1 matches 9 bases. CDR1 and CDR2 from the germline V gene are SGDLS and YYNGEE. The V segment lost 0 bases and the J segment 7 bases; nucleotides outside the gene matches: 10. The CDR3 sequence is 16 residues long. The CDR3 protein is CASSVDLIGQGSGYTF. CDR3 nucleotides: TGTGCCAGCAGCGTAGACCTCATCGGACAGGGGTCTGGCTACACCTTC.

The chain recombines TRBV7-9 with TRBJ1-1; no clear D gene. CDR1 is SEHNR and CDR2 is FQNEAQ in the germline V gene (reference sequence). V was pared by 5 bases and J by 0 bases, with 10 bases between. This CDR3 spans 14 amino acids. CDR3 in DNA: TGTGCCAGCAGCCTCTCTTATATGAACACTGAAGCTTTCTTT. Residues: CASSLSYMNTEAFF.

The gene calls are TRBV25-1 and TRBJ1-1, with TRBD1 matching over 9 bases. The CDR3 runs to 15 residues. Germline assignment: CDR1 MGHDK and CDR2 SYGVNS. The junction had 4 bases not matched to a gene; V was cut back by 4 bases and J by 1 base. DNA for the CDR3: TGTGCCAGCAGTGGATGGGGACAGGGGAACACTGAAGCTTTCTTT. Its protein is CASSGWGQGNTEAFF.

This rearrangement joins TRBV6-1 to TRBJ1-2; 8 bases are a match to TRBD1. In germline, CDR1 is MNHNS, CDR2 SASEGT. The V and J ends lost 3 bases and 6 bases, in that order; junction bases with no gene match: 3. The CDR3 is made up of 13 amino acids. This chain's CDR3 is CASSDTGGDGYTF. The CDR3, as DNA: TGTGCCAGCAGTGACACAGGGGGGGATGGCTACACCTTC.

The chain is built from TRBV7-2 and TRBJ1-1; 7 nucleotides line up with TRBD1. Germline lookup yields CDR1 SGHTA and CDR2 FQGNSA. CDR3 size: 14 residues. V lost 6 bases to trimming and J lost 1 base; unmatched junction nucleotides: 5. CDR3 in amino acids: CASRTGTANTEAFF. CDR3 coding DNA: TGTGCCAGCAGGACCGGGACAGCGAACACTGAAGCTTTCTTT.

The chain combines TRBV6-6 with TRBJ2-7, with 7 bases fitting TRBD2. Germline loops: CDR1 MNHNY, CDR2 SVGAGI (reference sequence). The V and J ends lost 5 bases and 6 bases, in that order; junction bases with no gene match: 7. This CDR3 spans 13 amino acids. This CDR3 is CASSPTSVGEQYF. CDR3 sequence (DNA): TGTGCCAGCAGTCCCACTAGCGTAGGCGAGCAGTACTTC.

The CDR3 region has the DNA TGTGCCACCGCGGGGGACATCCATTCACCCCTCCACTTT. It is translated as CATAGDIHSPLHF. This rearrangement joins TRBV3-1 (or the pseudogene TRBV3-2) to TRBJ1-6; D perhaps matches TRBD1 (6 bases). Germline CDR1 LGHDT, CDR2 YNNKEL (reference sequence). The ends were cut back, 10 bases at V and 8 bases at J, with 15 bases in the middle. The CDR3 consists of 13 residues.

This rearrangement joins TRBV5-1 to TRBJ1-2, with D possibly matching TRBD1 (6 bases). V lost 4 bases and J 4 bases, leaving 14 bases between the germline ends. The V gene's germline CDR1 is SGHRS and CDR2 YFSETQ. This CDR3 is built from 14 residues. The CDR3 sequence is CASSGTGTSYGYTF. The CDR3, as DNA: TGCGCCAGCAGCGGTACCGGGACATCCTATGGCTACACCTTC.

The V gene is TRBV6-5, the J gene TRBJ1-2; possibly TRBD1 for D (5 bases). The CDR3 loop spans 13 amino acids. V shed 4 bases and J shed 8 bases, with 14 bases lying between them. CDR1 is MNHEY, CDR2 SVGAGI, per germline. The CDR3 loop reads CASSSKQGLGYTF. In DNA form, the CDR3 reads TGTGCCAGCAGTTCCAAGCAGGGACTCGGCTACACCTTC.

The chain links TRBV7-6 to TRBJ1-5; 7 bases map to TRBD1. V dropped 1 base and J dropped 7; count of bases not matched to a gene: 4. Germline CDR1 reads SGHVS; CDR2 reads FNYEAQ. The CDR3 spans 14 residues. The CDR3 spells CASSLGDSVQPQHF. The CDR3, as DNA: TGTGCCAGCAGCTTAGGGGACAGCGTACAGCCCCAGCATTTT.

The rearrangement links TRBV18 to TRBJ1-3; 9 bases are shared with TRBD1. The CDR3 totals 18 residues. J lost 0 bases, V lost 6 bases, and 12 bases had no gene match. CDR1 is KGHSH, CDR2 LQKENI, per germline. The CDR3 DNA sequence: TGTGCCAGCTCGCCGGGGGGACAGGGTCCGGGCTCTGGAAACACCATATATTTT. This sequence encodes CASSPGGQGPGSGNTIYF. The full variable domain, completed using reference TRBV18 and TRBJ1-3, is NAGVMQNPRHLVRRRGQEARLRCSPMKGHSHVYWYRQLPEEGLKFMVYLQKENIIDESGMPKERFSAEFPKEGPSILRIQQVVRGDSAAYFCASSPGGQGPGSGNTIYFGEGSWLTVV.

The chain has TRBV6-5 and TRBJ1-3; no definite D call. Germline loops: CDR1 MNHEY, CDR2 SVGAGI. Trimming stripped 4 bases from V and 10 bases from J, with 8 bases between. The CDR3 is 11 amino acids. CDR3 coding DNA: TGTGCCAGCAGTTCTGGCAGAACCATATATTTT. It encodes CASSSGRTIYF.

This rearrangement joins TRBV10-3 to TRBJ2-6; tentatively, D is TRBD1 (5 bases). The CDR3 loop spans 16 amino acids. The V end lost 4 bases, the J end lost 1 base, and 11 bases lay between the germline ends. Germline CDR1 is ENHRY and CDR2 is SYGVKD. CDR3 nucleotide sequence: TGTGCCATCAGTGGCAGGGTTGTGTCTGGGGCCAACGTCCTGACTTTC. Amino acids: CAISGRVVSGANVLTF.

The V call is TRBV12-3 or TRBV12-4, the J call TRBJ1-3; no definite D call. The CDR3 runs to 13 residues. V lost 7 bases and J 2 bases, leaving 9 bases between the germline ends. CDR3 amino acids: CASKPGAGNTIYF. CDR3 sequence (DNA): TGTGCCAGCAAACCCGGGGCTGGAAACACCATATATTTT.

This clone was detected once. The chain carries TRBV5-8 and TRBJ2-3; D possibly corresponds to TRBD2 (6 bases). Looked up from germline, CDR1 is SGHTS and CDR2 is YDEGEE. V was pared by 3 bases and J by 0 bases, with 8 bases between. This CDR3 has 14 amino acids. The CDR3 is CASSSGTSTDTQYF. CDR3 DNA: TGTGCCAGCAGCTCCGGGACTAGCACAGATACGCAGTATTTT.